Below are 31 T cell receptor beta chains sequenced from a single sample in a study of cytotoxic CD8 clonotypes in ibrutinib-treated CLL (dated by TCRdb to the early 2020s). The library relied on the immunoSEQ multiplex PCR assay. TCRdb re-hosts the immuneACCESS table, in-frame sequences only. Its copies lack some clones; in the studies checked, an unresolved V gene accounts for under half of them, and the cause for the rest is not known. For this sample there are 150,000 to 200,000 clones; approximately 90% appear just once. The ten largest clones add up to approximately 2.9% of the sample. Sample time point, as interpreted from the label and publication: progressive disease on ibrutinib. The source was PBMCs, collected at disease progression, from a patient treated with ibrutinib. These receptors were taken from a human donor with chronic lymphocytic leukemia.

The CDR3 nucleotides are TGCGCCAGCAGGGCACCAGGTGGGGGCTACACCTTC. Translation gives CASRAPGGGYTF. The chain recombines TRBV5-1 with TRBJ1-2; D gene uncertain. Germline V gene lookup returns CDR1 SGHRS and CDR2 YFSETQ. Between the trimmed V and J ends, which lost 5 bases and 8 bases, there was a span of 13 bases. This CDR3 contains 12 residues.

The chain links TRBV11-2 to TRBJ1-2; D is ambiguous. V shed 4 bases and J shed 6 bases, with 18 bases lying between them. The CDR3 extends over 15 amino acids. Per germline, CDR1 SGHAT and CDR2 FQNNGV. The CDR3 loop is CASSYRTGIRNGYTF. Written as DNA, the CDR3 is TGTGCCAGCAGCTACCGGACGGGGATAAGGAATGGCTACACCTTC.

The chain recombines TRBV4-3 with TRBJ2-7; D ambiguous. The CDR3 is 13 residues long. Trimming shortened V by 1 base and J by 7 bases, and 11 bases separated the two germline ends. The germline V gene encodes CDR1 LGHNA and CDR2 YSLEER. The CDR3 protein is CASSQAQFGEQYF. CDR3 sequence (DNA): TGCGCCAGCAGCCAAGCACAGTTTGGTGAGCAGTACTTC.

The chain is built from TRBV7-2 and TRBJ1-3; D ambiguous. This CDR3 is 15 amino acids long. CDR1 and CDR2 (germline): SGHTA, FQGNSA. Trimming took off 3 bases at V and 1 base at J, with 10 bases between the two ends. The CDR3 sequence: CASSLGSWSGNTIYF. Here the CDR3 DNA reads TGTGCCAGCAGCTTGGGGTCATGGTCTGGAAACACCATATATTTT.

The CDR3 is CASSDTGGLKETQYF. The CDR3 DNA is TGTGCCAGCAGTGATACGGGAGGTCTAAAAGAGACCCAGTACTTC. The chain uses TRBV2 and TRBJ2-5; 7 bases match TRBD2. The junction had 7 bases not matched to a gene; V was cut back by 3 bases and J by 3 bases. The CDR3 totals 15 residues. Germline V gene data show CDR1 as SNHLY and CDR2 as FYNNEI.

The V gene is TRBV5-6, the J gene TRBJ2-1; D not resolved. V dropped 4 bases and J dropped 0 bases, with 14 bases sitting between them. The CDR3 extends over 16 amino acids. Germline-derived CDR1 and CDR2 are SGHDT and YYEEEE. The CDR3 nucleotides read TGTGCCAGCAGCCTGCCGGATATAATCTCCTACAATGAGCAGTTCTTC. Translation gives CASSLPDIISYNEQFF.

J is TRBJ2-1 and V is TRBV19, with D perhaps TRBD1 (6 bases). Germline V gives CDR1 LNHDA, CDR2 SQIVND (reference sequence). V was trimmed by 6 bases and J by 6 bases, leaving 12 bases between them. This CDR3 comprises 13 residues. The CDR3 sequence is CASREQGSNEQFF. In DNA, the CDR3 is TGTGCCAGTAGGGAACAGGGTAGCAATGAGCAGTTCTTC.

This clone was detected only once. The DNA of the CDR3 is TGTGCCAGCAGTTCCGGGACCCAATACTACGAGCAGTACTTC. This sequence encodes CASSSGTQYYEQYF. This chain connects TRBV6-5 to TRBJ2-7; TRBD1 or TRBD2 may be the D gene (5 bases each). Between the trimmed V and J ends, which lost 4 bases and 3 bases, there was a span of 13 bases. This CDR3 comprises 14 residues. The germline gives CDR1 MNHEY, CDR2 SVGAGI.

The J gene is TRBJ2-6, the V gene TRBV19; 11 nucleotides match TRBD1. This CDR3 spans 16 amino acids. Per germline, CDR1 LNHDA and CDR2 SQIVND (reference sequence). Unmatched junction bases numbered 5, after V lost 6 bases and J lost 4 bases. CDR3 sequence reads: CASSPDRGLGANVLTF. For the CDR3, the DNA is TGTGCCAGTAGCCCGGACAGGGGGCTAGGGGCCAACGTCCTGACTTTC.

The chain carries TRBV6-5 and TRBJ2-5; 7 bases match TRBD1. Germline CDR1 is MNHEY and CDR2 is SVGAGI. The trim removed 6 bases at V and 4 bases at J, leaving 8 bases unmatched. The CDR3 consists of 14 residues. CDR3 nucleotide sequence: TGTGCCAGCAGCCGGGGACAGATGGGAGAGACCCAGTACTTC. Protein product: CASSRGQMGETQYF.

This clone was counted once. The chain recombines TRBV7-2 with TRBJ2-4; 11 nucleotides agree with TRBD2. The CDR3 has 15 amino acids. Germline V gene lookup returns CDR1 SGHTA and CDR2 FQGNSA. The V gene end was trimmed by 5 bases and the J gene end by 8 bases; junction bases not matched to a gene: 8. This CDR3 is CASSETSGRVYIQYF. CDR3 bases: TGTGCCAGCAGCGAAACTAGCGGGAGAGTATACATTCAGTACTTC.

This rearrangement joins TRBV5-8 to TRBJ2-1; a weak D match, TRBD1 (6 bases). The ends were cut back, 2 bases at V and 7 bases at J, with 19 bases in the middle. CDR3 size: 16 residues. The germline CDR1 and CDR2 sequences are SGHTS and YDEGEE. The CDR3 DNA reads as TGTGCCAGCAGCTTCTCGACCGGACAGAGGTCTAATGAGCAGTTCTTC. It is translated as CASSFSTGQRSNEQFF.

The CDR3 loop is CASSIAGAKRTEAFF. DNA for the CDR3: TGTGCCAGTAGTATCGCAGGGGCCAAACGGACTGAAGCTTTCTTT. The chain joins TRBV19 to TRBJ1-1; possible D gene TRBD1, 6 bases. Trimming left V 3 bases short and J 5 bases short, with 16 bases between. Germline CDR1 is LNHDA and CDR2 is SQIVND (reference sequence). The CDR3 spans 15 residues.

This clone turned up a few times. The rearrangement joins TRBV9 to TRBJ1-2, with 8 bases fitting TRBD1. The CDR3 has 15 amino acids. The V gene's germline CDR1 is SGDLS and CDR2 YYNGEE. V lost 4 bases and J lost 4; bases outside the gene matches: 9. CDR3 loop: CASSQHGQGAYGYTF. CDR3 in DNA: TGTGCCAGCAGCCAACACGGACAGGGCGCCTATGGCTACACCTTC.

The V and J genes are TRBV7-9 and TRBJ1-2; 7 nucleotides match TRBD1. The CDR3 runs to 15 residues. Germline values: CDR1 SEHNR, CDR2 FQNEAQ (reference sequence). J gave up 4 bases and V 5 bases, and 10 bases lay outside the gene matches. Written as DNA, the CDR3 is TGTGCCAGCAGCCCACCTCCGGACAGGAGCTATGGCTACACCTTC. It specifies CASSPPPDRSYGYTF.

The chain has TRBV5-1 and TRBJ1-4, with no clear D. This CDR3 has 14 amino acids. Deletions cut 1 base from V and 8 bases from J, with 12 bases between. CDR1 and CDR2 from the germline V gene are SGHRS and YFSETQ. The CDR3 is CASSLNPPREKLFF. The CDR3 DNA sequence: TGCGCCAGCAGCTTGAACCCCCCTAGGGAAAAACTGTTTTTT.

This clone has a handful of counts. The V call is TRBV7-9, the J call TRBJ2-3; TRBD1 is a possible D gene (5 bases). The CDR3 totals 14 residues. CDR1 is SEHNR and CDR2 is FQNEAQ in the germline V gene (reference sequence). With 3 bases removed from V and 6 bases from J, the gap between germline ends came to 13 bases. The CDR3 protein is CASSLNQGGDTQYF. In nucleotides, the CDR3 is TGTGCCAGCAGCTTGAATCAGGGTGGTGATACGCAGTATTTT.

This chain links TRBV15 with TRBJ2-1, with TRBD1 matching over 7 bases. V was pared by 2 bases and J by 6 bases, with 10 bases of the junction left unmatched. CDR1 and CDR2 from the germline V gene are LNHNV and YYDKDF (reference sequence). The CDR3 runs to 16 residues. In DNA form, the CDR3 reads TGTGCCACCAGCAGACAAGGGGGCGTCCTGGGCAATGAGCAGTTCTTC. This encodes CATSRQGGVLGNEQFF.

The chain recombines TRBV28 with TRBJ2-7, with 8 bases aligning to TRBD2. This CDR3 comprises 13 residues. Germline lookup yields CDR1 MDHEN and CDR2 SYDVKM. V shed 8 bases, J shed 6 bases, and the junction held 9 bases outside the gene matches. The CDR3, as DNA: TGTGCCAGCCAGCCGGGACTAGTCATCGAGCAGTACTTC. Amino acids: CASQPGLVIEQYF.

V is TRBV7-6 and J is TRBJ1-5; the D gene is possibly TRBD1 (5 bases). V was clipped by 6 bases and J by 2 bases, with 14 bases between them. Looked up from germline, CDR1 is SGHVS and CDR2 is FNYEAQ. The length of the CDR3 is 15 residues. CDR3 region: CASSPGTPGNQPQHF. CDR3 coding DNA: TGTGCCAGCAGTCCTGGGACTCCAGGCAATCAGCCCCAGCATTTT.

To note about this clone: One end of the junction varies from germline; a read error may be responsible. This chain joins TRBV9 and TRBJ2-2; TRBD1 might be the D (6 bases). CDR3 length: 15 amino acids. The germline CDR1 and CDR2 sequences are SGDLS and YYNGEE. CDR3 in DNA: TGTGCCAGCAGCCCGGGACAAAACGAACACCGGGGAGCTGTTTTT. It encodes CASSPGQNEHRGAVF.

The chain employs TRBV27 and TRBJ1-5; D not resolved. The V gene lost 0 bases and the J gene lost 1 base, with 13 bases spanning the gap. CDR1 is MNHEY and CDR2 is SMNVEV in the germline V gene (reference sequence). This CDR3 region has 17 residues. CDR3 DNA sequence: TGTGCCAGCAGTTTATCCCGACCCGGCGGGAGCAATCAGCCCCAGCATTTT. It encodes CASSLSRPGGSNQPQHF.

The chain is built from TRBV29-1 and TRBJ2-5; D unresolved. The germline V gene encodes CDR1 SQVTM and CDR2 ANQGSEA. The CDR3 is 13 amino acids. Trimming removed 3 bases from V and 3 bases from J, with 11 bases in between. In DNA form, the CDR3 reads TGCAGCGTTGATCGTAGGTGGGAAGAGACCCAGTACTTC. This encodes CSVDRRWEETQYF.

This chain uses TRBV6-5 with TRBJ2-7, with D perhaps matching TRBD1 (5 bases). The CDR3 contains 14 residues. The V end was cut by 0 bases, the J end by 3 bases, with 9 bases between. Germline V gene data show CDR1 as MNHEY and CDR2 as SVGAGI. CDR3 nucleotide sequence: TGTGCCAGCAGTTACTCGGCGACAGTCTACGAGCAGTACTTC. Encoded protein: CASSYSATVYEQYF.

This clone has just a few counts. At the DNA level, this CDR3 is encoded by other sequences in the same sample as well. This chain uses TRBV5-4 with TRBJ2-4, with D perhaps being TRBD1 or TRBD2 (5 bases each). Germline V gene sequence: CDR1 SGHNT, CDR2 YYREEE (reference sequence). This CDR3 has 14 residues. V gave up 4 bases and J gave up 4 bases, with 12 bases separating them. The CDR3 DNA is TGTGCCAGCAGCCTAACCGGGGCTAAAAACATTCAGTACTTC. Protein product: CASSLTGAKNIQYF.

V and J are TRBV6-1 and TRBJ2-6, with D tentatively TRBD1 or TRBD2 (5 bases each). CDR1 MNHNS and CDR2 SASEGT come from the germline V gene. The V and J ends lost 6 bases and 4 bases respectively, with 13 bases between them. CDR3 length equals 15 residues. Written as DNA, the CDR3 is TGTGCCAGCAGGCTGGGAGACAGCGGGGCCAACGTCCTGACTTTC. Translated, it gives CASRLGDSGANVLTF.

V usage is TRBV11-3 and J usage is TRBJ1-1; D not certain. CDR1 and CDR2 from the germline V gene are SGHNT and YENEEA. The germline V and J ends were trimmed by 10 bases and 8 bases, with 14 bases remaining between them. The CDR3 runs to 11 residues. The CDR3 region has the DNA TGTGCCATTACTACGGGATCCGAAGCTTTCTTT. Residues: CAITTGSEAFF.

The chain joins TRBV6-6 to TRBJ2-1; 9 nucleotides align to TRBD2. Unmatched junction bases numbered 8, after V lost 2 bases and J lost 9 bases. The CDR3 sequence is 15 residues long. CDR1 is MNHNY, CDR2 SVGAGI, per germline (reference sequence). CDR3 residues: CASSYLAGAGGEQFF. The CDR3 nucleotides read TGTGCCAGCAGTTACCTCGCGGGAGCGGGGGGTGAGCAGTTCTTC.

This rearrangement joins TRBV20-1 to TRBJ1-2; D is uncertain. The ends were cut back, 6 bases at V and 8 bases at J, with 13 bases in the middle. Per germline, CDR1 DFQATT and CDR2 SNEGSKA (reference sequence). This CDR3 comprises 11 residues. As DNA, the CDR3 is TGCAGTGCCTATTACAGAGGAGGCTACACCTTC. Translating it yields CSAYYRGGYTF.

The sample holds many counts of this clone. The rearrangement uses TRBV2 and TRBJ2-1; D remains unclear. Between the trimmed V and J ends, which lost 6 bases and 5 bases, there was a span of 8 bases. Germline V gives CDR1 SNHLY, CDR2 FYNNEI. The CDR3 totals 12 residues. The CDR3 sequence is CASSQNHNEQFF. DNA for the CDR3: TGTGCCAGCAGCCAAAATCACAATGAGCAGTTCTTC.

This rearrangement joins TRBV2 to TRBJ2-4; possibly TRBD2 for D (6 bases). The CDR3 runs to 17 residues. Germline V lookup: CDR1 SNHLY, CDR2 FYNNEI. V was trimmed by 4 bases and J by 0 bases, leaving 16 bases between them. The CDR3 DNA is TGTGCCAGCAGTGTGGGGACTCACGGAGTAGCCAAAAACATTCAGTACTTC. Its translation: CASSVGTHGVAKNIQYF.